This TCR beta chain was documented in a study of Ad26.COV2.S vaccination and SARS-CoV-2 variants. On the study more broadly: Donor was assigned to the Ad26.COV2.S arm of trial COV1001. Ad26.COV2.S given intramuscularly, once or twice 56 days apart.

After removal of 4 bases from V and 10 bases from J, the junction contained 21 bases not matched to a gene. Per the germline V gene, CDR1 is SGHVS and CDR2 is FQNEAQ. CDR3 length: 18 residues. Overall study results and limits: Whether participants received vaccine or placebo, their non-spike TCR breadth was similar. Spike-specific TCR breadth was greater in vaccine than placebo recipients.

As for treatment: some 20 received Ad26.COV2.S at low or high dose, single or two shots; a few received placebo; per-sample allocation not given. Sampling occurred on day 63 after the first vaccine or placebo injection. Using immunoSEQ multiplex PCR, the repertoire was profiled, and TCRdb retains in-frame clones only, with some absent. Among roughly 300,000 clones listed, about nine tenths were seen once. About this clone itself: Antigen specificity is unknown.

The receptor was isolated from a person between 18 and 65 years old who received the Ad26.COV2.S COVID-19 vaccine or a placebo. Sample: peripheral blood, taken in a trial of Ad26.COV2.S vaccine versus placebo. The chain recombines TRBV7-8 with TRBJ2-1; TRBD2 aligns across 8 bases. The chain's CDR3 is CASSYPGETLAVTWEQFF. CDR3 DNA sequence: TGTGCCAGCAGCTACCCGGGCGAGACACTAGCGGTTACGTGGGAGCAGTTCTTC. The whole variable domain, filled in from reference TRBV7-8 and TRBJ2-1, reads GAGVSQSPRYKVAKRGQDVALRCDPISGHVSLFWYQQALGQGPEFLTYFQNEAQLDKSGLPSDRFFAERPEGSVSTLKIQRTQQEDSAVYLCASSYPGETLAVTWEQFFGPGTRLTVL.